The present T cell receptor (beta chain) was sequenced within a study of shared clonotypes between healthy human individuals. General study results and limits: Although depth was large, rarefaction showed that sequencing of the sorted subsets was incomplete.

Sequencing was performed with immunoSEQ multiplex PCR; in TCRdb, only in-frame clones are kept and a portion is missing. This table has about 1.1 million clones, around 77% appearing once. On this clone itself: The antigen is undetermined.

The CDR3 is made up of 15 amino acids. Germline V CDR1 and CDR2: SGHRS, YFSETQ. Trimming cost V 4 bases and J 11 bases, with 24 bases left between them. Participating donors were healthy, HIV-negative adults free of recent acute infections or vaccinations. Nashville, Tennessee was home to all donors, each a Caucasian adult. Memory CD4+ cells were the fraction left after CD45RA+ naive selection. Sequencing used memory CD4+ T cells from PBMCs. Specified subset: CD45RA-negative fraction. The receptor was derived from a man aged 18 to 30 in good health. Some clones in this sample may be carry-over from other donors' samples. The chain uses TRBV5-1 and TRBJ1-1, with D tentatively TRBD1 (6 bases). CDR3 region: CASSRVQGTNKGAFF. CDR3 coding DNA: TGCGCCAGCAGCCGCGTACAGGGTACCAATAAGGGGGCTTTCTTT.